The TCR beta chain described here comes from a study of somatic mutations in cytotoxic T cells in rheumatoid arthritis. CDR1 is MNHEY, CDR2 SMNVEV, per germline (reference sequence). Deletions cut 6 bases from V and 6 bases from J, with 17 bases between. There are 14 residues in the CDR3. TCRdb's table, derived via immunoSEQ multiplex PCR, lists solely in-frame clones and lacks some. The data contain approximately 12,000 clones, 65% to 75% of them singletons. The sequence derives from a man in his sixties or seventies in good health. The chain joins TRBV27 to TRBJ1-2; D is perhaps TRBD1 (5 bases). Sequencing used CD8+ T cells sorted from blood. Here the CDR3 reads CASRSTLGDHGYTF. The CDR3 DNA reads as TGTGCCAGCAGGTCAACCTTGGGGGATCATGGCTACACCTTC.